These 15 T cell receptor beta chains were all obtained from the same sample, sequenced in a study of blood T cell repertoires in COVID-19. Clones were sequenced by immunoSEQ multiplex PCR, and TCRdb holds only the in-frame ones, with some missing. Of 120,000 or so clones listed, approximately 83% were seen once; the top ten hold approximately 12%. What was sequenced was peripheral blood. These receptors all come from a man aged 55 to 70 with acute or convalescent COVID-19.

This chain uses TRBV28 with TRBJ1-2; 11 nucleotides align to TRBD1. The CDR3 covers 16 residues. J gave up 1 base and V 8 bases, and 9 bases lay outside the gene matches. The germline gives CDR1 MDHEN, CDR2 SYDVKM. The CDR3, as DNA: TGTGCCAGCTACCTCCGGGACAGGGGGTATAACTATGGCTACACCTTC. It codes for CASYLRDRGYNYGYTF.

V usage is TRBV2 and J usage is TRBJ1-4; D perhaps matches TRBD1 (6 bases). Between the trimmed V and J ends, which lost 8 bases and 5 bases, there was a span of 12 bases. CDR1 and CDR2 (germline): SNHLY, FYNNEI. The CDR3 runs 13 residues. As DNA, the CDR3 is TGTGCCAGCGGTGGCCAGGGGAATGAAAAACTGTTTTTT. This sequence encodes CASGGQGNEKLFF.

This clone was seen a single time. V gene TRBV15 combines with J gene TRBJ1-5; a weak D match, TRBD1 (5 bases). V was clipped by 4 bases and J by 5 bases, with 12 bases between them. The V gene's germline CDR1 is LNHNV and CDR2 YYDKDF (reference sequence). The CDR3 totals 14 residues. The CDR3, as DNA: TGTGCCACCAGCACTTCCCTAGGGGATCAGCCCCAGCATTTT. Translating gives CATSTSLGDQPQHF.

This clone was seen just once. The gene calls are TRBV19 and TRBJ1-2; D is uncertain. V lost 5 bases and J lost 7, with 17 bases in between. Per the germline V gene, CDR1 is LNHDA and CDR2 is SQIVND (reference sequence). The CDR3 is 14 residues long. CDR3 loop: CASSPTLSASGYTF. CDR3 nucleotides: TGTGCCAGTAGTCCTACCCTCAGCGCTAGTGGCTACACCTTC.

The gene calls are TRBV6-6 and TRBJ2-5, with D uncertain. Germline values: CDR1 MNHNY, CDR2 SVGAGI (reference sequence). Trimming took off 6 bases at V and 2 bases at J, with 10 bases between the two ends. The CDR3 has 13 amino acids. CDR3 bases: TGTGCCAGCAGCCAACAGCTACAAGAGACCCAGTACTTC. Protein sequence: CASSQQLQETQYF.

The chain links TRBV6-5 to TRBJ2-1; the match to TRBD1 covers 10 bases. This CDR3 is 16 amino acids long. Germline V gene lookup returns CDR1 MNHEY and CDR2 SVGAGI. Germline trimming cut 4 bases from V and 2 bases from J; bases unmatched to any gene: 5. CDR3 nucleotide sequence: TGTGCCAGCAGTTTCACCGGGACAGGGGCCTACAATGAGCAGTTCTTC. Residues: CASSFTGTGAYNEQFF.

This sequence joins TRBV19 and TRBJ2-7; a weak D match, TRBD2 (6 bases). CDR1 LNHDA and CDR2 SQIVND come from the germline V gene (reference sequence). This CDR3 contains 13 residues. V dropped 6 bases and J dropped 6 bases, with 15 bases sitting between them. CDR3 nucleotides: TGTGCCAGTAGCCTTATTCTAGCGACCGAGCAGTACTTC. The encoded protein is CASSLILATEQYF.

The V and J genes are TRBV5-1 and TRBJ2-5; a possible D gene is TRBD2 (6 bases). V lost 1 base and J 3 bases, leaving 19 bases between the germline ends. The germline V gene encodes CDR1 SGHRS and CDR2 YFSETQ. There are 17 residues in the CDR3. The CDR3 sequence is CASSLILLVPGEETQYF. CDR3 nucleotides: TGCGCCAGCAGCTTGATACTTTTGGTTCCGGGAGAAGAGACCCAGTACTTC.

The chain couples TRBV5-1 to TRBJ2-1; 11 positions agree with TRBD1. The CDR3 is 15 amino acids. The germline V gene has CDR1 SGHRS and CDR2 YFSETQ. Trimming took 4 bases from V and 0 from J; bases not matched to a gene: 0. CDR3 sequence (DNA): TGCGCCAGCAGCGGGACAGGGGGCTCCTACAATGAGCAGTTCTTC. Its translation is CASSGTGGSYNEQFF.

The chain carries TRBV18 and TRBJ2-7; 12 nucleotides match TRBD2. The J segment lost 4 bases and the V segment lost 4 bases, leaving 5 bases of the junction unmatched. The CDR3 has 15 residues. Germline-derived CDR1 and CDR2 are KGHSH and LQKENI. CDR3 nucleotide sequence: TGTGCCAGCTCACGACTAGCGGGAGCGCGGTACGAGCAGTACTTC. As protein: CASSRLAGARYEQYF.

This clone was seen once. The chain is built from TRBV28 and TRBJ1-2; tentatively, D is TRBD1 (5 bases). Between the trimmed V and J ends, which lost 10 bases and 2 bases, there was a span of 11 bases. The CDR3 covers 12 residues. Germline loops: CDR1 MDHEN, CDR2 SYDVKM. The CDR3: CAIFRTNYGYTF. CDR3 sequence (DNA): TGTGCCATCTTCAGGACAAACTATGGCTACACCTTC.

V gene TRBV6-4 combines with J gene TRBJ1-2; 7 bases align to TRBD1. V dropped 4 bases and J dropped 6; count of bases not matched to a gene: 5. The germline CDR1 and CDR2 sequences are MRHNA and SNTAGT. The CDR3 extends over 13 amino acids. The CDR3 bases are TGTGCCAGCAGTGCTACAGGGGTAGATGGCTACACCTTC. Translated, it gives CASSATGVDGYTF.

The chain combines TRBV6-5 with TRBJ2-3; 7 nucleotides agree with TRBD2. Trimming took 0 bases from V and 3 from J; bases not matched to a gene: 3. Germline CDR1 MNHEY, CDR2 SVGAGI. The CDR3 has 15 residues. The CDR3 protein is CASSYSGRGTDTQYF. The CDR3 nucleotides are TGTGCCAGCAGTTACTCGGGGAGGGGAACAGATACGCAGTATTTT.

This rearrangement joins TRBV5-1 to TRBJ1-3; 9 bases align to TRBD1. Germline CDR1 SGHRS, CDR2 YFSETQ. V trimming: 4 bases; J trimming: 0 bases; junction bases outside the gene matches: 2. The CDR3 extends over 15 amino acids. The CDR3 here is CASSPGQGSGNTIYF. CDR3 nucleotides: TGCGCCAGCAGCCCGGGACAGGGCTCTGGAAACACCATATATTTT.

The genes are TRBV15 and TRBJ1-2, with a weak D call TRBD1 (6 bases). The V gene's germline CDR1 is LNHNV and CDR2 YYDKDF (reference sequence). CDR3 size: 15 residues. Trimming took 0 bases from V and 6 from J, leaving 14 bases between them. The chain's CDR3 is CATSRDRGGANGYTF. CDR3 coding DNA: TGTGCCACCAGCAGAGATCGGGGGGGCGCAAATGGCTACACCTTC.